This T cell receptor beta chain stems from a study of blood T cell repertoires in COVID-19. Overall study: The origin of the acute and convalescent COVID-19 samples was the United States, Italy and Spain.

In the original workflow: Scientists estimated how many nucleated cells there were by amplifying reference gene primers. TCRdb keeps only in-frame clones here, not all; method: immunoSEQ multiplex PCR. The DNA gave D and trimming, while V, J and clone size come from that table. The sample records hundreds of thousands of clones, roughly 87% being singletons. Participant-reported clinical history was the basis for cohort assignment. Germline lookup yields CDR1 SQVTM and CDR2 ANQGSEA. This CDR3 spans 13 amino acids. V lost 2 bases, J lost 13 bases, and 18 bases lay in between. What was sequenced was PBMCs or T cells enriched from blood (not recorded which). This chain connects TRBV29-1 to TRBJ2-1; D ambiguous. This TCR came from a young woman with acute COVID-19. The CDR3 sequence: CSVEFYKLYDQFF. The CDR3 region has the DNA TGCAGCGTTGAATTTTATAAGCTCTACGATCAGTTCTTC.